This TCR beta chain was identified during a study of T cells after yellow fever vaccination. Whole-study context: Low-cell-number fractions were prepared with SMART-Seq v4 Ultra Low Input.

The CDR3 runs to 11 residues. The V end was cut by 6 bases, the J end by 5 bases, with 10 bases between. CDR1 is DFQATT and CDR2 is SNEGSKA in the germline V gene (reference sequence). 5'RACE template switching generated TCR cDNA, adding a universal primer site and UMIs. TCRdb independently ran MiXCR on the 5' RACE reads; one entry per CDR3 protein. Seen here are some 320,000 distinct CDR3 sequences, about 4% observed once, and the top ten hold just under 25%. This clonotype has a count of ten or more. Antigen: not known. Study results and limitations: Reappearing after the booster were most of the clones from primary vaccination (almost 97% CD4, 85% to 90% CD8). Among all clonotypes, a small share was observed in both CD4 and CD8 compartments.

The clonotype was recovered from a man aged 18 to 30 who received the YFV17D yellow fever vaccine. The source was PBMCs, collected 5 days after the yellow fever booster vaccination. V gene TRBV20-1 combines with J gene TRBJ2-5; D is undetermined. The CDR3 loop is CSASPGETQYF. The CDR3 nucleotides are TGCAGTGCCAGCCCGGGCGAGACCCAGTACTTC.